These 17 T cell receptor beta chains share one sample of origin, sequenced in a study of T cell changes during pregnancy in multiple sclerosis. Libraries were prepared by immunoSEQ multiplex PCR; TCRdb keeps only in-frame clonotypes and omits some of them. The sample contains about 40,000 clones, roughly 90% of which appear only once. The specimen comprised CD4+ T cells from peripheral blood mononuclear cells, sampled in the third trimester of pregnancy. The source of these receptors is a female donor with multiple sclerosis, enrolled in a pregnancy study.

The chain combines TRBV5-8 with TRBJ2-7; TRBD1 matches 8 bases. This CDR3 has 14 residues. Germline V gene sequence: CDR1 SGHTS, CDR2 YDEGEE. The ends lost 3 bases at V and 2 bases at J; junction bases unmatched: 4. CDR3 residues: CASSSWTGTYEQYF. The DNA for the CDR3 is TGTGCCAGCAGCTCATGGACAGGGACCTACGAGCAGTACTTC.

The chain carries TRBV7-8 and TRBJ2-1, with 10 bases aligning to TRBD2. CDR1 and CDR2 (germline): SGHVS, FQNEAQ. The V gene end was trimmed by 6 bases and the J gene end by 8 bases; junction bases not matched to a gene: 10. The CDR3 has 15 amino acids. CDR3 in DNA: TGTGCCAGCAGTTCGGCTAGCGGGAGAGCAGATGAGCAGTTCTTC. Amino acids: CASSSASGRADEQFF.

This chain's CDR3 is CSVETGNSNQPQHF. CDR3 nucleotides: TGCAGCGTTGAAACGGGAAATAGCAATCAGCCCCAGCATTTT. V is TRBV29-1 and J is TRBJ1-5; D gene uncertain. The CDR3 contains 14 residues. Deletions cut 2 bases from V and 0 bases from J, with 8 bases between. Per germline, CDR1 SQVTM and CDR2 ANQGSEA.

The chain joins TRBV19 to TRBJ2-1; 11 bases fit TRBD2. The ends lost 2 bases at V and 8 bases at J; junction bases unmatched: 8. Per germline, CDR1 LNHDA and CDR2 SQIVND (reference sequence). The CDR3 has 16 residues. The CDR3 nucleotides are TGTGCCAGTAGTATATATGGGACTAGCGGTCGGGATGAGCAGTTCTTC. Translating gives CASSIYGTSGRDEQFF.

This chain links TRBV6-1 with TRBJ1-3, with TRBD1 identical over 10 bases. The CDR3 consists of 20 residues. Trimming took 3 bases from V and 0 from J; bases not matched to a gene: 14. Germline CDR1 and CDR2: MNHNS and SASEGT. CDR3 coding DNA: TGTGCCAGCAGTGACCTGGTGGGGGACAGGGGTCGGAGCTCTGGAAACACCATATATTTT. Translated: CASSDLVGDRGRSSGNTIYF.

The CDR3, as DNA: TGTGCCAGCAGCTTAAACAGGGGTGCCGAGCAGTACTTC. This gives the protein CASSLNRGAEQYF. The J gene is TRBJ2-7, the V gene TRBV5-5; 7 positions agree with TRBD1. The CDR3 has 13 residues. Germline-derived CDR1 and CDR2 are SGHKS and YYEKEE (reference sequence). Unmatched junction bases numbered 5, after V lost 2 bases and J lost 6 bases.

The rearrangement joins TRBV6-6 to TRBJ1-3; TRBD1 is a possible D gene (6 bases). The CDR3 has 16 amino acids. Trimming removed 0 bases at V and 3 bases at J, with 12 bases between. Germline V gene lookup returns CDR1 MNHNY and CDR2 SVGAGI (reference sequence). CDR3 loop: CASSYSLGAGGNTIYF. CDR3 coding DNA: TGTGCCAGCAGTTACTCGCTGGGGGCAGGTGGAAACACCATATATTTT.

The V gene is TRBV23-1, the J gene TRBJ2-7; D remains unclear. Being an ORF, TRBV23-1 has a function that is uncertain. V dropped 0 bases and J dropped 4 bases, with 7 bases sitting between them. CDR3 size: 13 residues. CDR3 sequence (DNA): TGCGCCAGCAGTCAATCTTCCCGTTACGAGCAGTACTTC. Amino acids: CASSQSSRYEQYF.

This chain uses TRBV6-1 with TRBJ2-1, with a possible D match to TRBD1 (6 bases). Germline CDR1 and CDR2: MNHNS and SASEGT. This CDR3 has 15 residues. Trimming took off 4 bases at V and 7 bases at J, with 17 bases between the two ends. CDR3 nucleotides: TGTGCCAGCAGTGGAACAGGGTGGATTCGAAATGAGCAGTTCTTC. Encoded protein: CASSGTGWIRNEQFF.

V and J are TRBV4-2 and TRBJ2-1; 9 positions match TRBD2. Germline CDR1 is LGHNA and CDR2 is YNFKEQ. The CDR3 spans 15 residues. Trimming at V came to 0 bases and at J to 6 bases, leaving 3 bases not matched to a gene. CDR3 in amino acids: CASSQETSGINEQFF. The CDR3 nucleotides are TGTGCCAGCAGCCAAGAGACTAGCGGCATCAATGAGCAGTTCTTC.

The chain has TRBV7-2 and TRBJ2-1; D is ambiguous. CDR3 length: 12 amino acids. Trimming took off 3 bases at V and 8 bases at J, with 8 bases between the two ends. Germline CDR1 reads SGHTA; CDR2 reads FQGNSA. This CDR3 reads CASSFRGYEQFF. CDR3 bases: TGTGCCAGCAGCTTTCGAGGCTATGAGCAGTTCTTC.

J is TRBJ2-7 and V is TRBV4-1; 7 nucleotides match TRBD1. Germline-derived CDR1 and CDR2 are MGHRA and YSYEKL. V shed 1 base, J shed 2 bases, and the junction held 5 bases outside the gene matches. The CDR3 totals 15 residues. The CDR3 reads CASSQGPGGTYEQYF. Here the CDR3 DNA reads TGCGCCAGCAGCCAAGGTCCAGGGGGAACCTACGAGCAGTACTTC.

This chain uses TRBV28 with TRBJ1-2, with 11 bases fitting TRBD1. CDR3 length equals 16 residues. Looked up from germline, CDR1 is MDHEN and CDR2 is SYDVKM. With V trimmed by 4 bases and J by 8 bases, 12 bases remained unmatched. The CDR3 DNA sequence: TGTGCCAGCAGTTATATAACTGCGGGACAGGGGGACGGCTACACCTTC. Protein: CASSYITAGQGDGYTF.

The CDR3 DNA follows: TGTGCCAGCAGCCGACGGACTAGCGGATACAATGAGCAGTTCTTC. As protein: CASSRRTSGYNEQFF. V and J are TRBV7-2 and TRBJ2-1; 10 bases fit TRBD2. CDR3 length: 15 residues. J lost 4 bases, V lost 5 bases, and 5 bases had no gene match. Germline CDR1 and CDR2: SGHTA and FQGNSA.

The J gene is TRBJ2-1, the V gene TRBV11-2, with D maybe TRBD1 (5 bases). Germline CDR1 and CDR2: SGHAT and FQNNGV. V was trimmed by 4 bases and J by 4 bases, leaving 23 bases between them. The CDR3 contains 18 residues. CDR3 nucleotide sequence: TGTGCCAGCAGCTCCCTCAGGGTCGGCCCACGTCGATACAATGAGCAGTTCTTC. Amino acid sequence: CASSSLRVGPRRYNEQFF.

A note on this clone: At one end, the junction sequence differs from germline, possibly due to a read error. The rearrangement joins TRBV4-2 to TRBJ2-2; possible D gene TRBD2, 7 bases. The CDR3 is 16 amino acids. Germline lookup yields CDR1 LGHNA and CDR2 YNFKEQ. CDR3 amino acids: CASSPYLGGATGELLF. The CDR3 coding sequence is TGTGCCAGCAGCCCGTACCTGGGGGGGGCCACCGGGGAGCTGCTTTTT.

The gene calls are TRBV6-1 and TRBJ1-5; the D gene is possibly TRBD1 (6 bases). The CDR3 is 14 amino acids. Trimming removed 4 bases from V and 2 bases from J, with 9 bases in between. Germline V gives CDR1 MNHNS, CDR2 SASEGT. The CDR3 DNA is TGTGCCAGCAGTGTTAACAGGGGCAATCAGCCCCAGCATTTT. Encoded protein: CASSVNRGNQPQHF.